A single sample is the source of the 15 T cell receptor beta chains below, sequenced in a study of cytotoxic CD8 clonotypes in ibrutinib-treated CLL. Data came from immunoSEQ multiplex PCR; TCRdb stores just in-frame clones and leaves some out. The sample lists about 330,000 clones; roughly two thirds were seen once. Source: PBMCs, taken after 36 months of ibrutinib treatment. The receptors originated from a human donor with chronic lymphocytic leukemia.

This clone was observed a single time. Other DNA sequences in the same sample also yield this CDR3. This chain links TRBV10-1 with TRBJ2-5, with D possibly TRBD2 on 5 matching bases. The CDR3 is 14 residues long. The germline gives CDR1 WNHNN, CDR2 SYGVQD (reference sequence). Trimming took 3 bases from V and 4 from J, leaving 12 bases between them. The CDR3 reads CASSDAGRGETQYF. CDR3 bases: TGCGCCAGCAGTGATGCGGGTCGGGGAGAGACCCAGTACTTC.

V usage is TRBV28 and J usage is TRBJ2-2; D is possibly TRBD2 (6 bases). In germline, CDR1 is MDHEN, CDR2 SYDVKM. V lost 3 bases and J 5 bases, leaving 10 bases between the germline ends. This CDR3 has 14 residues. The CDR3 reads CASSFGRGTGELFF. CDR3 nucleotides: TGTGCCAGCAGTTTCGGGAGAGGGACCGGGGAGCTGTTTTTT.

The J gene is TRBJ2-4, the V gene TRBV5-1, with D perhaps matching TRBD1 (5 bases). The V end lost 4 bases, the J end lost 7 bases, and 18 bases lay between the germline ends. CDR1 and CDR2 (germline): SGHRS, YFSETQ. This CDR3 has 15 amino acids. The CDR3 DNA is TGCGCCAGCAGCCACCGGCCAGGGTCGGTTAACATTCAGTACTTC. Protein: CASSHRPGSVNIQYF.

The gene calls are TRBV7-9 and TRBJ2-5; D is possibly TRBD2 (6 bases). Germline CDR1 reads SEHNR; CDR2 reads FQNEAQ (reference sequence). Trimming took off 4 bases at V and 3 bases at J, with 15 bases between the two ends. The CDR3 is made up of 15 amino acids. The CDR3 DNA is TGTGCCAGCAGCTCTTTGTTTTGGGGGGAAGAGACCCAGTACTTC. This codes for CASSSLFWGEETQYF.

This chain uses TRBV7-9 with TRBJ2-7, with 7 bases aligning to TRBD2. The trim removed 3 bases at V and 0 bases at J, leaving 11 bases unmatched. Germline V gives CDR1 SEHNR, CDR2 FQNEAQ (reference sequence). This CDR3 has 17 residues. CDR3 DNA sequence: TGTGCCAGCAGCTTTGCCGGATGGGGGGGAACCTCCTACGAGCAGTACTTC. This codes for CASSFAGWGGTSYEQYF.

This clone was counted once. This sequence joins TRBV4-1 and TRBJ1-2; D might be TRBD1 (5 bases). The germline V and J ends were trimmed by 3 bases and 2 bases, with 16 bases remaining between them. This CDR3 comprises 16 residues. The germline V gene has CDR1 MGHRA and CDR2 YSYEKL. The CDR3 nucleotides read TGCGCCAGCAGCCATGTCGGGACCGCTACCAACTATGGCTACACCTTC. Protein: CASSHVGTATNYGYTF.

This rearrangement joins TRBV7-2 to TRBJ2-1; D may be TRBD2 (6 bases). CDR1 and CDR2 from the germline V gene are SGHTA and FQGNSA. This CDR3 contains 16 residues. Trimming removed 1 base at V and 1 base at J, with 11 bases between. CDR3 loop: CASSLGGGFSYNEQFF. The CDR3, as DNA: TGTGCCAGCAGCTTAGGTGGGGGGTTTTCCTACAATGAGCAGTTCTTC.

This clone has more than one count but fewer than ten. The chain carries TRBV7-2 and TRBJ1-1, with D perhaps matching TRBD1 (6 bases). The length of the CDR3 is 11 residues. Trimming pared 5 bases from V and 8 bases from J, leaving 9 bases between. CDR1 is SGHTA, CDR2 FQGNSA, per germline. CDR3 sequence: CASSQGQEAFF. As DNA, the CDR3 is TGTGCCAGCAGCCAGGGACAAGAAGCTTTCTTT.

V and J are TRBV7-6 and TRBJ2-1; D gene ambiguous. The CDR3 totals 14 residues. V lost 8 bases and J lost 0, with 11 bases in between. The germline CDR1 and CDR2 sequences are SGHVS and FNYEAQ. CDR3 DNA sequence: TGTGCCAGCCAGGCCCAGTACTCCTACAATGAGCAGTTCTTC. Translation: CASQAQYSYNEQFF.

CDR3 residues: CASSSRGATYYEQYF. The CDR3 nucleotides are TGTGCCAGCAGCTCCCGTGGCGCTACCTACTACGAGCAGTACTTC. The rearrangement links TRBV7-9 to TRBJ2-7, with D unresolved. This CDR3 has 15 amino acids. V was pared by 4 bases and J by 3 bases, with 16 bases between. Per the germline V gene, CDR1 is SEHNR and CDR2 is FQNEAQ (reference sequence).

The CDR3: CASRRSGGQQETQYF. The CDR3 DNA reads as TGTGCCAGCAGAAGAAGCGGGGGGCAACAAGAGACCCAGTACTTC. The V and J genes are TRBV6-5 and TRBJ2-5, with TRBD2 matching over 9 bases. CDR3 length equals 15 residues. V lost 6 bases to trimming and J lost 2 bases; unmatched junction nucleotides: 7. Germline CDR1 MNHEY, CDR2 SVGAGI.

This clone was found once. J is TRBJ2-7 and V is TRBV6-4, with TRBD2 matching over 11 bases. This CDR3 region has 17 residues. With 2 bases clipped from V and 4 bases from J, the junction kept 10 bases outside the gene matches. Germline CDR1 reads MRHNA; CDR2 reads SNTAGT. In DNA, the CDR3 is TGTGCCAGCAGTGACCCAGCTTCTAGCGGGGGGTTTTACGAGCAGTACTTC. Its protein is CASSDPASSGGFYEQYF.

The CDR3 region has the DNA TGTGCCAGCAGCCTGGAAAAGGGTTTTCAGCAGTACTTC. Translated, it gives CASSLEKGFQQYF. The rearrangement joins TRBV7-2 to TRBJ2-7, with unresolved D. Germline CDR1 SGHTA, CDR2 FQGNSA. Trimming left V 5 bases short and J 8 bases short, with 16 bases between. There are 13 residues in the CDR3.

Only a few counts were recorded for this clone. This chain connects TRBV2 to TRBJ2-5; D remains unclear. V lost 2 bases and J lost 3, with 4 bases in between. Per germline, CDR1 SNHLY and CDR2 FYNNEI. The CDR3 runs 12 residues. The CDR3 protein is CASSELKETQYF. Here the CDR3 DNA reads TGTGCCAGCAGTGAATTGAAAGAGACCCAGTACTTC.

The chain uses TRBV11-3 and TRBJ1-2; the match to TRBD1 covers 9 bases. Unmatched junction bases numbered 11, after V lost 0 bases and J lost 3 bases. The CDR3 extends over 18 amino acids. The germline V gene has CDR1 SGHNT and CDR2 YENEEA. The CDR3 sequence: CASSLDARQGVPHYGYTF. In DNA form, the CDR3 reads TGTGCCAGCAGCTTAGATGCCCGACAGGGGGTTCCCCACTATGGCTACACCTTC.